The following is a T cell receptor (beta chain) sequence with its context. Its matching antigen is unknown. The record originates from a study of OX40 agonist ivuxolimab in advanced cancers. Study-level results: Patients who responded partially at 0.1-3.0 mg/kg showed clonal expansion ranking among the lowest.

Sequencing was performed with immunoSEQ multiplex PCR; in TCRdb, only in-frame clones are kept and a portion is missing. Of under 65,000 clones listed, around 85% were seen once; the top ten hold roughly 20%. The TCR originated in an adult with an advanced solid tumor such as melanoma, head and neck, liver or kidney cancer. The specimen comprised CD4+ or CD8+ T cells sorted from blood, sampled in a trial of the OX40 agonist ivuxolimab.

The CDR3 spells CSAEEGYEQYF. The CDR3 DNA reads TGCAGTGCGGAAGAGGGCTACGAGCAGTACTTC. This chain connects TRBV20-1 to TRBJ2-7, with D possibly being TRBD2 (5 bases). In germline, CDR1 is DFQATT, CDR2 SNEGSKA (reference sequence). Trimming took 6 bases from V and 3 from J, leaving 9 bases between them. This CDR3 is built from 11 residues.